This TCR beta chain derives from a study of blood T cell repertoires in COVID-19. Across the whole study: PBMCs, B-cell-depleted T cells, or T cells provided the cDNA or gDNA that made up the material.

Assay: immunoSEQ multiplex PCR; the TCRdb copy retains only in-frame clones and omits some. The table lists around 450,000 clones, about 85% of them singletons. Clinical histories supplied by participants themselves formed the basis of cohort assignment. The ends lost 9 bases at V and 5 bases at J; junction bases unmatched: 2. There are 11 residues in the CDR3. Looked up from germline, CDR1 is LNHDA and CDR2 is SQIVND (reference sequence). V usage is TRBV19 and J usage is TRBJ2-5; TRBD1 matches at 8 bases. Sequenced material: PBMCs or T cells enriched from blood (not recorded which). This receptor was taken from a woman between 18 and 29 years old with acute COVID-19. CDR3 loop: CASRGLETQYF. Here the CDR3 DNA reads TGTGCCAGCAGGGGGCTGGAGACCCAGTACTTC.